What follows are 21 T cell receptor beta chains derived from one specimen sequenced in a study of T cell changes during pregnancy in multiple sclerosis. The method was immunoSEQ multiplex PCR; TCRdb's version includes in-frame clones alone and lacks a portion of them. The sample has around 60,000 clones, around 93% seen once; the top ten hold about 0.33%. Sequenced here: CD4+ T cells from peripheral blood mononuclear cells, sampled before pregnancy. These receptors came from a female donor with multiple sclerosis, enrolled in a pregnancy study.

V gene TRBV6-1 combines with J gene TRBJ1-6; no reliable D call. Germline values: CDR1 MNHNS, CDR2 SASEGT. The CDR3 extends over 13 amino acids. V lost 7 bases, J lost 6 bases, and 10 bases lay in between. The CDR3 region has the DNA TGTGCCAGCATTTCCCAGATTAATTCACCCCTCCACTTT. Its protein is CASISQINSPLHF.

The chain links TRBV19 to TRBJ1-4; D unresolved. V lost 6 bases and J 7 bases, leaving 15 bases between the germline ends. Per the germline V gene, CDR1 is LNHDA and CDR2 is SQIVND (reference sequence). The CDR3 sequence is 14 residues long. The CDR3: CASRPGLLGEKLFF. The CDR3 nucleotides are TGTGCCAGTAGGCCGGGTCTTCTGGGTGAAAAACTGTTTTTT.

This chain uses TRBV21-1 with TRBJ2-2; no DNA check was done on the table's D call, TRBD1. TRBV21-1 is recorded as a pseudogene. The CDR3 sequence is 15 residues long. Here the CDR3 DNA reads TGTGCCAGCATTACCGGGACACGGAACACCGGGGAGCTGTTTTTT. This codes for CASITGTRNTGELFF.

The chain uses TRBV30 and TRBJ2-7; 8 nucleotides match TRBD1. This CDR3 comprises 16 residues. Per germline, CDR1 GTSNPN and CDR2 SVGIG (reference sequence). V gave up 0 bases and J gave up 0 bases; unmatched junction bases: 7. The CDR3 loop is CAWSVRTGIRSYEQYF. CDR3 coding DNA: TGTGCCTGGAGTGTACGGACAGGGATACGCTCCTACGAGCAGTACTTC.

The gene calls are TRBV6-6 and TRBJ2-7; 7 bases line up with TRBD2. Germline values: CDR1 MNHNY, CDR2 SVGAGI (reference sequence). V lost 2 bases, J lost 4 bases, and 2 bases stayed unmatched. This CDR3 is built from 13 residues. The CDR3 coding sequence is TGTGCCAGCAGTTACGCCGGGGGGTACGAGCAGTACTTC. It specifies CASSYAGGYEQYF.

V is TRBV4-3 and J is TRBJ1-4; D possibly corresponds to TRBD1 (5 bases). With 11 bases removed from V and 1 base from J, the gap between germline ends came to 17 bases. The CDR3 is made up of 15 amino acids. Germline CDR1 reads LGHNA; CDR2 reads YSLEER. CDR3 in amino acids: CAPRPGQGTNEKLFF. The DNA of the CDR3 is TGCGCCCCTAGACCAGGGCAGGGAACTAATGAAAAACTGTTTTTT.

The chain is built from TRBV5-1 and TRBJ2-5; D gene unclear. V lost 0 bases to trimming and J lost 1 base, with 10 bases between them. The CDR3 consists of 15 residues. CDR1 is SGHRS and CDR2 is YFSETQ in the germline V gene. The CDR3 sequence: CASSLDQRFQETQYF. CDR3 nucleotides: TGCGCCAGCAGCTTGGACCAGCGATTCCAAGAGACCCAGTACTTC.

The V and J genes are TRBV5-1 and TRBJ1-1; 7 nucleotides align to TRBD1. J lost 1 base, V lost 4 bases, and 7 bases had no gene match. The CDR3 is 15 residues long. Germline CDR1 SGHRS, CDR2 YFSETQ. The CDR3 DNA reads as TGCGCCAGCAGCCTACCGACAGGGCCGAACACTGAAGCTTTCTTT. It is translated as CASSLPTGPNTEAFF.

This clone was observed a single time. CDR3 amino acids: CASSATVTGELFF. The CDR3 DNA follows: TGTGCCAGCAGCGCGACAGTCACCGGGGAGCTGTTTTTT. The chain links TRBV9 to TRBJ2-2; the D gene is possibly TRBD1 (5 bases). Trimming stripped 3 bases from V and 4 bases from J, with 7 bases between. Germline V gene lookup returns CDR1 SGDLS and CDR2 YYNGEE. The CDR3 extends over 13 amino acids. The whole variable domain, remainder taken from reference TRBV9 and TRBJ2-2, is DSGVTQTPKHLITATGQRVTLRCSPRSGDLSVYWYQQSLDQGLQFLIQYYNGEERAKGNILERFSAQQFPDLHSELNLSSLELGDSALYFCASSATVTGELFFGEGSRLTVL.

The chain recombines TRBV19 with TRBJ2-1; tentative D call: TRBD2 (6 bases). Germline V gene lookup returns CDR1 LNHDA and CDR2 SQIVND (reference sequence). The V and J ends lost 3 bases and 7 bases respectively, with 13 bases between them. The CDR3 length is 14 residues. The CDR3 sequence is CASSMRRDGNEQFF. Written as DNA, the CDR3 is TGTGCCAGTAGTATGAGGCGGGATGGGAATGAGCAGTTCTTC. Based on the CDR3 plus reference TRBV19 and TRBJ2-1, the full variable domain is DGGITQSPKYLFRKEGQNVTLSCEQNLNHDAMYWYRQDPGQGLRLIYYSQIVNDFQKGDIAEGYSVSREKKESFPLTVTSAQKNPTAFYLCASSMRRDGNEQFFGPGTRLTVL.

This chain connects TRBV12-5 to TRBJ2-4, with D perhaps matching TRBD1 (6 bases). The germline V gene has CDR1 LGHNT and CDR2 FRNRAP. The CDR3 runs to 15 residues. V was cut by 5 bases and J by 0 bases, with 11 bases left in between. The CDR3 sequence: CASGIGQLAKNIQYF. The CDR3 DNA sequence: TGTGCTAGTGGTATTGGACAGCTAGCCAAAAACATTCAGTACTTC.

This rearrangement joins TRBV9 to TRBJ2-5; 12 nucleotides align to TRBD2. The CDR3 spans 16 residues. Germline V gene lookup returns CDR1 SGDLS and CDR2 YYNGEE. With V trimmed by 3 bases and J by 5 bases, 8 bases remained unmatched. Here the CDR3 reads CASSAQLAGGAETQYF. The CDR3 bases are TGTGCCAGCAGCGCGCAGCTAGCGGGAGGGGCGGAGACCCAGTACTTC.

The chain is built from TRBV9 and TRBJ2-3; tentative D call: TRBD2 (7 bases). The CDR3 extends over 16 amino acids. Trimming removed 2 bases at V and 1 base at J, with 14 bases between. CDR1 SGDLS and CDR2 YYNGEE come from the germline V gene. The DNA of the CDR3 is TGTGCCAGCAGCGTTGAAGGGGGGAGGGGCACAGATACGCAGTATTTT. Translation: CASSVEGGRGTDTQYF.

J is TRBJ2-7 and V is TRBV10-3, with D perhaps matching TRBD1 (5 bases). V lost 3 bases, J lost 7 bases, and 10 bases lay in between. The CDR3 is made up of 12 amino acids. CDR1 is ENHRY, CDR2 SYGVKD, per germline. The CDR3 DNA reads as TGTGCCATCAGTGATGGGGCAGCGGAGCAGTACTTC. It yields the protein CAISDGAAEQYF.

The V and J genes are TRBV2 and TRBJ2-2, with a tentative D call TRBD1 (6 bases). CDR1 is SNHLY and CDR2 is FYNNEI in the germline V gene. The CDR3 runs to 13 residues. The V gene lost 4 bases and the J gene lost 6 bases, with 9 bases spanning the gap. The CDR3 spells CASSVGAAGELFF. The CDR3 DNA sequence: TGTGCCAGCAGTGTGGGGGCCGCCGGGGAGCTGTTTTTT.

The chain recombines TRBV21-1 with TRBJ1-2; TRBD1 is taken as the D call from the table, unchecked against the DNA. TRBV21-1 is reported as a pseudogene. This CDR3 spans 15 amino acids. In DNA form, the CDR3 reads TGTGCCAGCAGCTTCCGGACAGGGGGCTTCTATGGCTACACCTTC. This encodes CASSFRTGGFYGYTF.

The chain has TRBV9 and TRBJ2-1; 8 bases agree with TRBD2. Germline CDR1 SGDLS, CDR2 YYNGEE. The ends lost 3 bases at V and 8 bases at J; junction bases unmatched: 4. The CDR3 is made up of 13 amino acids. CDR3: CASSGSGRDEQFF. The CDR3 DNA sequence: TGTGCCAGCAGCGGAAGCGGGAGAGATGAGCAGTTCTTC. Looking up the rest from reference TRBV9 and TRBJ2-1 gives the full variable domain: DSGVTQTPKHLITATGQRVTLRCSPRSGDLSVYWYQQSLDQGLQFLIQYYNGEERAKGNILERFSAQQFPDLHSELNLSSLELGDSALYFCASSGSGRDEQFFGPGTRLTVL.

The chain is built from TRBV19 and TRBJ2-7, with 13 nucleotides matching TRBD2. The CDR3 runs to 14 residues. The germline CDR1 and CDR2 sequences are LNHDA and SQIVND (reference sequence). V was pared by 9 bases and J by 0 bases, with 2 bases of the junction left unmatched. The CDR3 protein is CASGTSGNSYEQYF. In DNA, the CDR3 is TGTGCCAGCGGGACTAGCGGGAACTCCTACGAGCAGTACTTC.

The CDR3 is CASSGGPFEQYF. The CDR3 DNA reads as TGTGCCAGCAGCGGCGGGCCGTTCGAGCAGTACTTC. The chain has TRBV7-9 and TRBJ2-7; TRBD2 might be the D (5 bases). The CDR3 totals 12 residues. The germline gives CDR1 SEHNR, CDR2 FQNEAQ (reference sequence). Trimming took off 5 bases at V and 6 bases at J, with 11 bases between the two ends.

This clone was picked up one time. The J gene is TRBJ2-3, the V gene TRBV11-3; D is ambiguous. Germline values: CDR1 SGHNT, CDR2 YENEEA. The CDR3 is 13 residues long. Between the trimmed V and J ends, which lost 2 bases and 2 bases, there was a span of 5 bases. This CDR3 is CASSLLFTDTQYF. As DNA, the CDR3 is TGTGCCAGCAGCTTATTATTCACAGATACGCAGTATTTT.

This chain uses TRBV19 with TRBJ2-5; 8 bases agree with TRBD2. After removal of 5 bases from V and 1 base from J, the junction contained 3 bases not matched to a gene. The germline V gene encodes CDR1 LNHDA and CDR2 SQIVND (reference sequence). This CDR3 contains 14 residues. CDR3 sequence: CASSELAAQETQYF. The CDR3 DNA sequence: TGTGCCAGTAGTGAACTAGCGGCCCAAGAGACCCAGTACTTC.